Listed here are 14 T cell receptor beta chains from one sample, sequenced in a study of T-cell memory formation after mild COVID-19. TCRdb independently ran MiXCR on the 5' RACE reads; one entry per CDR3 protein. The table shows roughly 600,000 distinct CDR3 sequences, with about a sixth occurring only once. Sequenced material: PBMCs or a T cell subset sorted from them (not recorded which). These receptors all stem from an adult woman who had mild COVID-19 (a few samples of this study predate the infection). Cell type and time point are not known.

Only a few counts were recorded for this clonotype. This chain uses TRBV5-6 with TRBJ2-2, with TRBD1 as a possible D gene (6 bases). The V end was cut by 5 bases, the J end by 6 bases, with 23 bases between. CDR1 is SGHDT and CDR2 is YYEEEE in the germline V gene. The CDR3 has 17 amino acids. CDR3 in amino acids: CASREHPGVHIAGELFF. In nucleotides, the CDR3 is TGTGCCAGCAGAGAGCATCCAGGGGTACACATTGCCGGGGAGCTGTTTTTT.

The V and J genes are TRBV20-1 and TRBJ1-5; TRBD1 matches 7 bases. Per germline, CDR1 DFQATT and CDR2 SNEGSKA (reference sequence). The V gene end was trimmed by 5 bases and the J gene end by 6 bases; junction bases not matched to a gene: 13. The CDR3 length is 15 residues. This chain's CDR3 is CSAWGADRDSQPQHF. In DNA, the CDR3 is TGCAGTGCTTGGGGGGCCGACAGGGACAGTCAGCCCCAGCATTTT.

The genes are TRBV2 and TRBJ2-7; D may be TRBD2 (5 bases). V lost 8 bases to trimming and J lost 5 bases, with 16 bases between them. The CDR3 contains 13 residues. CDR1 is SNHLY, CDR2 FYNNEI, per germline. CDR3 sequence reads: CASGERVWHEQYF. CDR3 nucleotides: TGTGCCAGCGGAGAGAGGGTTTGGCACGAGCAGTACTTC.

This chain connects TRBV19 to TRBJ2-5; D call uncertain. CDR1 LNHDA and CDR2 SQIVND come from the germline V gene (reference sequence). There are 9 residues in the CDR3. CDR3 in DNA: TGTGGAGCGAAGGAGACCCAGTACTTC. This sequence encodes CGAKETQYF.

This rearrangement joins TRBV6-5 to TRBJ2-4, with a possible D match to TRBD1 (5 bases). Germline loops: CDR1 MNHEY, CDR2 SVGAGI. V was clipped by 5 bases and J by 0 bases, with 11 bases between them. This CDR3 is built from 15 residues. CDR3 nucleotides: TGTGCCAGCAGTACAATAAGGGGAGCCAAAAACATTCAGTACTTC. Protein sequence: CASSTIRGAKNIQYF.

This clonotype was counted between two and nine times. This chain's CDR3 is CASSLLRDSEQYF. The DNA of the CDR3 is TGTGCCAGCAGCTTGTTAAGGGACTCTGAGCAGTACTTC. The V and J genes are TRBV7-9 and TRBJ2-7, with a possible D match to TRBD2 (6 bases). Germline CDR1 reads SEHNR; CDR2 reads FQNEAQ (reference sequence). V shed 3 bases and J shed 7 bases, with 13 bases lying between them. The CDR3 sequence is 13 residues long.

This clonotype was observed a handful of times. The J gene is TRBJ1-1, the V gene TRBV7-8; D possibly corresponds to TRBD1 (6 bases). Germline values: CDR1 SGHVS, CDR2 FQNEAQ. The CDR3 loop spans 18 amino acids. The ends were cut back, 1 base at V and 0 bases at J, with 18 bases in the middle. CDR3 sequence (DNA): TGTGCCAGCAGCTTAGGGGGGGACATCTTCTTGATGAACACTGAAGCTTTCTTT. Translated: CASSLGGDIFLMNTEAFF.

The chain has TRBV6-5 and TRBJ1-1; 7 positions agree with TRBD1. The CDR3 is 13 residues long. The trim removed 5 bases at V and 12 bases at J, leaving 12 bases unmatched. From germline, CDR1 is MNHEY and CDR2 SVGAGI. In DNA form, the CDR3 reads TGTGCCAGCAGTCGACAGGACAGGAGGCTTACTTTCTTT. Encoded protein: CASSRQDRRLTFF.

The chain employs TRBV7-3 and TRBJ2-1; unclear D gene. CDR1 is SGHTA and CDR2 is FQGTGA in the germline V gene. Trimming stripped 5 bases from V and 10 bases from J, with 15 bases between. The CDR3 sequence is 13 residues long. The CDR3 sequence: CASSPEYLGEQFF. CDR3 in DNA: TGTGCCAGCAGCCCCGAGTACCTGGGCGAGCAGTTCTTC.

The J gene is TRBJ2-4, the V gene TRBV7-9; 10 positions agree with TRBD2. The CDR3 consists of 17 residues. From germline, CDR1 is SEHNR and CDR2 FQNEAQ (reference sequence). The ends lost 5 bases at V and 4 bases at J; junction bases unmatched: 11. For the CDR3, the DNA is TGTGCCAGCAGCCCCAGGAGCGGGAGGGCCGAGAAAAACATTCAGTACTTC. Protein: CASSPRSGRAEKNIQYF.

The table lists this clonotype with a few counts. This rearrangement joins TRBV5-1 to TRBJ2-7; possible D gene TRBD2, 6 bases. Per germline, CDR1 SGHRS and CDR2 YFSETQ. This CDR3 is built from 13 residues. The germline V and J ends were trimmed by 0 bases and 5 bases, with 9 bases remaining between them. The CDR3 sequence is CASSLDRGNEQYF. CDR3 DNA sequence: TGCGCCAGCAGCTTGGATCGGGGGAACGAGCAGTACTTC.

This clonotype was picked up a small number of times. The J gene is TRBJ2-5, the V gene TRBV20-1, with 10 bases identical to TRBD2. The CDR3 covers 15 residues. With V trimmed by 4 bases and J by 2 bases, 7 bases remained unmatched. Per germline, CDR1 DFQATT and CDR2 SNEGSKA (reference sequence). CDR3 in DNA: TGCAGTGCTAAAAATCGGACTAGCGGACAAGAGACCCAGTACTTC. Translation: CSAKNRTSGQETQYF.

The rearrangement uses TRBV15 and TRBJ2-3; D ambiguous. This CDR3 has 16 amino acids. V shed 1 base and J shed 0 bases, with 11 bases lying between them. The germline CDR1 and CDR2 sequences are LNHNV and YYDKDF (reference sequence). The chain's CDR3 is CATSRGGITSTDTQYF. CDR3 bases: TGTGCCACCAGCAGAGGTGGCATAACGAGCACAGATACGCAGTATTTT.

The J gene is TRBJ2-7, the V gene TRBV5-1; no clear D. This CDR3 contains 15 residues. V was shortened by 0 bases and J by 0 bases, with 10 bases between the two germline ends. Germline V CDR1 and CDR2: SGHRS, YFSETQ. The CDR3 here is CASSLDAVSSYEQYF. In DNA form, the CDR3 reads TGCGCCAGCAGCTTGGACGCGGTAAGCTCCTACGAGCAGTACTTC. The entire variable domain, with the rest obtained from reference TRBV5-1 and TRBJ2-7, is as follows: KAGVTQTPRYLIKTRGQQVTLSCSPISGHRSVSWYQQTPGQGLQFLFEYFSETQRNKGNFPGRFSGRQFSNSRSEMNVSTLELGDSALYLCASSLDAVSSYEQYFGPGTRLTVT.